This paragraph reports one T cell receptor beta chain. The clone's antigen remains unknown. One end of the junction varies from germline; a read error may be responsible. This entry is derived from a study of CD8 T cells in ankylosing spondylitis (dated by TCRdb to 2016 to 2017). In the study overall: The study set out to find disease-linked TCR variants by profiling T cell receptor beta repertoires in ankylosing spondylitis patients and healthy donors. The full study cohort was made up of 25 ankylosing spondylitis patients and 95 to 130 healthy donors. Peripheral blood was sampled, and synovial fluid was additionally collected from ankylosing spondylitis patients.

The research as a whole found: Significant enrichment of the disease-linked clones was reported in matched synovial fluid samples from ankylosing spondylitis patients. Some of the motif variants had been reported before in the synovial fluid and blood of reactive arthritis patients, a finding that suggests common disease-initiation mechanisms. The disease-linked clones had a CD8+ phenotype and were found at relatively low frequencies in peripheral blood. A TCR beta motif of 8 or 9 highly homologous amino acid variants appeared characteristic of blood from ankylosing spondylitis patients.

From the cysteine through the phenylalanine, the CDR3 covers 15 amino acids. The retained sequence is limited to the CDR3, 45 bases, with the frame set at the first base. CDR1 and CDR2 are read off the germline V gene (reference sequence) as SEHNR and FQNEAQ. Sequencing relied on an Illumina HiSeq 2500. Quantitative 5'-RACE with molecular barcodes was the method used to prepare the TCR beta libraries. In the authors' own workflow: Disease-linked TCR variants were identified with a new computational method built on a probabilistic model of VDJ rearrangement. TCRdb applied fastp at Q25 and MiXCR to the public reads, then kept only in-frame beta chains. Each entry merges the rows of one CDR3 protein and shows their most common DNA and genes. The V and J calls shown here were made by TCRdb, not taken from the authors' results. Recorded for this sample are a few hundred thousand distinct CDR3 sequences; approximately 12% of them occurred a single time. The top ten clones comprise around 6.5% of the sample.

The rearranged chain carries TRBV7-9 and TRBJ1-1; the D gene cannot be resolved reliably. This TCR derives from a male donor with ankylosing spondylitis or in good health (not recorded which). The specimen sequenced was blood, either unsorted or a sorted T cell fraction (not recorded which). The CDR3 loop reads CVSSLAPGTNTEAFF. The nucleotides read TGTGTCAGCAGCTTAGCCCCCGGAACGAACACTGAAGCTTTCTTT.